The T cell receptor (beta chain) described here comes from a study of beta chain features in type 1 diabetes. This clone was detected many times. Antigen specificity is unknown. Reverse transcription of all isolated RNA meant that expressed TCRB transcripts were sequenced. TCRdb's copy holds only in-frame clones and misses some; the assay was immunoSEQ multiplex PCR. The sample gives roughly 140,000 clones, approximately 12% of which show up once; roughly 2% is in the top ten. The CDR3 has 14 residues. Trimming pared 0 bases from V and 2 bases from J, leaving 11 bases between. Germline V CDR1 and CDR2: SQVTM, ANQGSEA. Study-level findings and limits: Amplification by PCR could prefer shorter templates, with the same effect in patients and controls. The VDJ junctions of type 1 diabetes patients carried fewer insertions and more deletions. For Type 1 diabetes patients, all four CD4+ subsets carried TCRB CDR3s that were moderately but significantly shorter.

Sequenced: central memory CD4+ T cells from blood. V gene TRBV29-1 combines with J gene TRBJ2-7, with D hard to call. The clonotype originates from a man aged 18 to 30 in good health. CDR3 in DNA: TGCAGCGTTGAAGATCTTAACTCTCCCTACGAGCAGTACTTC. Translating gives CSVEDLNSPYEQYF.